The present TCR beta chain was sequenced within a study of regulatory T cells in long-lasting Graves disease. Notes on this clonotype: Antigen specificity is unknown.

Study results and limitations: Fewer public clonotypes were shared by new patients (just under 1,000) than by persistent patients (approximately 2,700). The study found lower TCR diversity in persistent Graves' patients than in newly diagnosed ones. Rather than thyroid tissue, only peripheral blood underwent study.

Library construction for TCR beta used iRepertoire HTBI primers and Arm-PCR of CDR3 regions. Under the authors' procedure: Gene usage covered approximately 65 TRBV and around 15 TRBJ segments. TCRdb redid the calling of the multiplex PCR reads with MiXCR, one entry per CDR3 protein. The V and J calls follow TCRdb's processing rather than the paper's. The sample records fewer than 600,000 distinct CDR3 sequences, around a fifth being singletons. Time point here: persistent/refractory GD, antithyroid drugs over 5 years with positive TRAb. The TCR library used RNA extracted from PBMCs. The receptor comes from a female donor with Graves disease. The sample consisted of peripheral blood mononuclear cells (PBMCs), taken when the disease was refractory, from a patient treated with antithyroid drugs.

The CDR3 spells CSARKPVLAHEQYF. The CDR3, as DNA: TGCAGTGCTAGGAAACCAGTCCTCGCCCACGAGCAGTACTTC. The gene calls are TRBV20-1 and TRBJ2-7; D gene uncertain. V was clipped by 3 bases and J by 5 bases, with 17 bases between them. Germline lookup yields CDR1 DFQATT and CDR2 SNEGSKA (reference sequence). This CDR3 has 14 residues.